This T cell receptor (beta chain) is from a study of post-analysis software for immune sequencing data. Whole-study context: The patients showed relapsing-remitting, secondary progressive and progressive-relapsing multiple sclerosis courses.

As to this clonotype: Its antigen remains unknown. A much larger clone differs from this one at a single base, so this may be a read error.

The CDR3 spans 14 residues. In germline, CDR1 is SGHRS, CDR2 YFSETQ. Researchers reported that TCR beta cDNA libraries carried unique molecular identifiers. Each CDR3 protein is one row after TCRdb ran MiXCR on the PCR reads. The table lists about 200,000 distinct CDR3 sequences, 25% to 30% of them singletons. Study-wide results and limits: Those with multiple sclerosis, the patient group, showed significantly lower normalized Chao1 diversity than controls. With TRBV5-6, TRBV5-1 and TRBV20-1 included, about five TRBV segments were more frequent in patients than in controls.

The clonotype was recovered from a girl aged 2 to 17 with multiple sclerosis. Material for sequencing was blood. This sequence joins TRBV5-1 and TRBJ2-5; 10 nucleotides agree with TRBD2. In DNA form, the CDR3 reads TGCGCCTGCAGCTCCCTAGCGGGAGTAGAGACCCAGTACTTC. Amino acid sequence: CACSSLAGVETQYF.